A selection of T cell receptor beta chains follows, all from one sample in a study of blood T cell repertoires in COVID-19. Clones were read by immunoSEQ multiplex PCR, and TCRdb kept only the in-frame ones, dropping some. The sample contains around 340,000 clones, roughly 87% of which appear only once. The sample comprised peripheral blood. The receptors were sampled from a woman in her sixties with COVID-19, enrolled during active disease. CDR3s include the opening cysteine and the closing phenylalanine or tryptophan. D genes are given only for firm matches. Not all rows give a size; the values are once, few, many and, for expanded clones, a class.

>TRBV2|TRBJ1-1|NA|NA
CASSVQENTEAFF
TGTGCCAGCAGTGTGCAGGAGAACACTGAAGCTTTCTTT
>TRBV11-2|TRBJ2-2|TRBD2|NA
CASSMMVGGGTGELFF
TGTGCCAGCAGCATGATGGTGGGCGGGGGGACCGGGGAGCTGTTTTTT
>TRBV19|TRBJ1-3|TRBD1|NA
CASTRTGGLYSGNTIYF
TGTGCCAGTACAAGGACAGGGGGGCTTTACTCTGGAAACACCATATATTTT
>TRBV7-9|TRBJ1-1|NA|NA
CASSRTVNTEAFF
TGTGCCAGCAGCCGGACAGTGAACACTGAAGCTTTCTTT
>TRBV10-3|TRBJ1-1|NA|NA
CAISFGVTNTEAFF
TGTGCCATCAGTTTCGGGGTGACGAACACTGAAGCTTTCTTT
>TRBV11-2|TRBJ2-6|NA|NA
CASSSYAFSGANVLTF
TGTGCCAGCAGCTCATACGCGTTTTCTGGGGCCAACGTCCTGACTTTC
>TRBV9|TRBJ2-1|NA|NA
CASSVGAGANNEQFF
TGTGCCAGCAGCGTAGGAGCAGGGGCGAACAATGAGCAGTTCTTC
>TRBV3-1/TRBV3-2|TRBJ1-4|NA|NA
CASSQRQLGSEKLFF
TGTGCCAGCAGCCAGAGACAGCTCGGGAGTGAAAAACTGTTTTTT
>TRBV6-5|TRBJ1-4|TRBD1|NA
CASSTRQGMGKLFF
TGTGCCAGCAGTACAAGACAGGGGATGGGAAAACTGTTTTTT
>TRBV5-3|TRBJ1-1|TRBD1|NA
CARSLKRRRDRDTEAFF
TGTGCCAGAAGCTTGAAAAGACGCCGGGACAGGGACACTGAAGCTTTCTTT
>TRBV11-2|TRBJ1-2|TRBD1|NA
CASSRGPSGTGSYGYTF
TGTGCCAGCAGCCGAGGGCCCTCCGGGACAGGGAGTTATGGCTACACCTTC
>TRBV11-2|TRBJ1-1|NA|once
CASSYQAGYQGAFF
TGTGCCAGCAGCTACCAGGCAGGGTATCAAGGGGCTTTCTTT
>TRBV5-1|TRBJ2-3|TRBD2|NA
CASSPGTSGDADTQYF
TGCGCCAGCAGCCCCGGGACTAGCGGGGATGCAGATACGCAGTATTTT
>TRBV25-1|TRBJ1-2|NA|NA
CASSELGGEIYGYTF
TGTGCCAGCAGTGAATTGGGCGGGGAAATCTATGGCTACACCTTC
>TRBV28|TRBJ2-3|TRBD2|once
CASSFFGGGADTQYF
TGTGCCAGCAGTTTTTTTGGCGGGGGGGCAGATACGCAGTATTTT
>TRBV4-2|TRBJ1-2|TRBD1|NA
CASSAPGTGVDGYTF
TGTGCCAGCAGCGCGCCGGGTACAGGGGTGGATGGCTACACCTTC
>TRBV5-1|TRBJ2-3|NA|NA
CASSSGLSTDTQYF
TGCGCCAGCAGCTCGGGACTGAGCACAGATACGCAGTATTTT
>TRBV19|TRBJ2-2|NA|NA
CASSIRWSGQNTGELFF
TGTGCCAGTAGTATTAGGTGGTCGGGACAGAACACCGGGGAGCTGTTTTTT
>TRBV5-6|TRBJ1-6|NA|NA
CASSGELAYNSPLHF
TGTGCCAGCAGCGGAGAACTGGCCTATAATTCACCCCTCCACTTT
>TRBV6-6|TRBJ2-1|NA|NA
CASRDFRYNEQFF
TGTGCCAGCAGGGACTTCAGGTACAATGAGCAGTTCTTC
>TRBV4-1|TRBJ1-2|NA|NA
CASSQDSGGVSRNYGYTF
TGCGCCAGCAGCCAAGATTCGGGGGGGGTCAGCAGGAACTATGGCTACACCTTC
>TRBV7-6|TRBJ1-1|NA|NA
CASSLTTRGNTEAFF
TGTGCCAGCAGCTTAACCACCAGGGGAAACACTGAAGCTTTCTTT
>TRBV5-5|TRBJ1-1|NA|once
CASSTRTNTEAFF
TGTGCCAGCAGCACTCGAACGAACACTGAAGCTTTCTTT
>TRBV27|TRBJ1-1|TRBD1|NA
CASSPRDRLMNTEAFF
TGTGCCAGCAGTCCGCGGGACAGGCTCATGAACACTGAAGCTTTCTTT
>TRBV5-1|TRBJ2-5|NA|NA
CASSALQETQYF
TGCGCCAGCAGCGCACTCCAAGAGACCCAGTACTTC
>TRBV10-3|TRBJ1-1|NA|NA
CAISEGARQKEAFF
TGTGCCATCAGTGAAGGGGCCAGACAAAAGGAAGCTTTCTTT
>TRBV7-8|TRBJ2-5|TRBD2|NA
CASSLLAGDRETQYF
TGTGCCAGCAGCTTACTAGCGGGGGATAGGGAGACCCAGTACTTC
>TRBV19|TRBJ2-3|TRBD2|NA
CASSPGLAGAAQYF
TGTGCCAGTAGTCCTGGACTAGCGGGGGCCGCGCAGTATTTT
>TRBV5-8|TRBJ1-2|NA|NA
CASSLATQGRYGYTF
TGTGCCAGCAGCTTGGCCACACAGGGTCGCTATGGCTACACCTTC
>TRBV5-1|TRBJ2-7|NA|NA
CASSRSSRGEQYF
TGCGCCAGCAGCCGAAGCTCTCGGGGTGAGCAGTACTTC
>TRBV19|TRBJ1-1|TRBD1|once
CASSNPGQVNTEAFF
TGTGCCAGTAGTAATCCTGGACAGGTGAACACTGAAGCTTTCTTT
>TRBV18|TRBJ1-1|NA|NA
CASSQVNTGTEAFF
TGTGCCAGCTCACAGGTGAATACGGGCACTGAAGCTTTCTTT
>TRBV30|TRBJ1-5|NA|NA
CAWTGHQPQHF
TGTGCCTGGACAGGGCATCAGCCCCAGCATTTT
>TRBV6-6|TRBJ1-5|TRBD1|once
CASSFRDRENQPQHF
TGTGCCAGCAGTTTCCGGGACAGGGAAAATCAGCCCCAGCATTTT
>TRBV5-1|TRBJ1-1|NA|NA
CASSSQGGGLNTEAFF
TGCGCCAGCAGCTCACAGGGAGGGGGGCTGAACACTGAAGCTTTCTTT
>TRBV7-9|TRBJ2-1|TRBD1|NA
CASSSTTGGNEQFF
TGTGCCAGCAGCTCCACGACAGGGGGAAATGAGCAGTTCTTC
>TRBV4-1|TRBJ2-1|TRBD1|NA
CASSRGGQHNEQFF
TGCGCCAGCAGCCGAGGGGGACAGCACAATGAGCAGTTCTTC
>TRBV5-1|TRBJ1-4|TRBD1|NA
CASSLGPGGSEEKLFF
TGCGCCAGCAGCTTGGGACCAGGGGGGAGTGAGGAAAAACTGTTTTTT
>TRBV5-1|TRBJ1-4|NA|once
CASTTAGGATNEKLFF
TGCGCCAGCACCACGGCGGGGGGCGCAACTAATGAAAAACTGTTTTTT
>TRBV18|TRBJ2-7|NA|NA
CASSPGLAAYEQYF
TGTGCCAGCTCACCAGGCCTAGCCGCCTACGAGCAGTACTTC
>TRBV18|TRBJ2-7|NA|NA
CASSPPTVNEQYF
TGTGCCAGCTCACCACCGACAGTAAACGAGCAGTACTTC
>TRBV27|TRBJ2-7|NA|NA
CASSPGQGPSLHF
TGTGCCAGCAGTCCCGGGCAGGGGCCCTCCTTGCACTTC
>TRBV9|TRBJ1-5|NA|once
CASSVARELAAQQPQHF
TGTGCCAGCAGCGTAGCTCGGGAATTGGCGGCTCAGCAGCCCCAGCATTTT
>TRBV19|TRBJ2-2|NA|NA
CASSRSGANTGELFF
TGTGCCAGTAGTCGGTCGGGGGCGAACACCGGGGAGCTGTTTTTT
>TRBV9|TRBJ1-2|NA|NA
CASSPVGGNYGYTF
TGTGCCAGCAGCCCCGTGGGGGGTAACTATGGCTACACCTTC
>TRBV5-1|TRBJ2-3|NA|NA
CASSSGPQRTDTQYF
TGCGCCAGCAGCTCTGGGCCCCAGCGCACAGATACGCAGTATTTT
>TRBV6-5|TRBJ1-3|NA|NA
CASSYLDRGSGNTIYF
TGTGCCAGCAGTTACTTGGACAGAGGCTCTGGAAACACCATATATTTT
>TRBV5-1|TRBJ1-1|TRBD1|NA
CASRSTGVTTEAFF
TGCGCCAGCAGGTCAACAGGGGTTACCACTGAAGCTTTCTTT
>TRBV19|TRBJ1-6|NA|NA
CASSKGVLNSPLHF
TGTGCCAGTAGTAAAGGGGTTCTAAATTCACCCCTCCACTTT
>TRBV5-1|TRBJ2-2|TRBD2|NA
CASSLVAGRTTGELFF
TGCGCCAGCAGCTTGGTAGCGGGGCGGACTACCGGGGAGCTGTTTTTT
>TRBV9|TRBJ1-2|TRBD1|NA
CASSGYRGDGYTF
TGTGCCAGCAGCGGCTACAGGGGGGATGGCTACACCTTC
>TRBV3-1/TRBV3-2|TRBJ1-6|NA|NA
CASSQAGVTNSPLHF
TGTGCCAGCAGCCAAGCGGGGGTCACCAATTCACCCCTCCACTTT
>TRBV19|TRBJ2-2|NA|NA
CASSISGITGELFF
TGTGCCAGTAGTATATCAGGGATAACGGGGGAGCTGTTTTTT